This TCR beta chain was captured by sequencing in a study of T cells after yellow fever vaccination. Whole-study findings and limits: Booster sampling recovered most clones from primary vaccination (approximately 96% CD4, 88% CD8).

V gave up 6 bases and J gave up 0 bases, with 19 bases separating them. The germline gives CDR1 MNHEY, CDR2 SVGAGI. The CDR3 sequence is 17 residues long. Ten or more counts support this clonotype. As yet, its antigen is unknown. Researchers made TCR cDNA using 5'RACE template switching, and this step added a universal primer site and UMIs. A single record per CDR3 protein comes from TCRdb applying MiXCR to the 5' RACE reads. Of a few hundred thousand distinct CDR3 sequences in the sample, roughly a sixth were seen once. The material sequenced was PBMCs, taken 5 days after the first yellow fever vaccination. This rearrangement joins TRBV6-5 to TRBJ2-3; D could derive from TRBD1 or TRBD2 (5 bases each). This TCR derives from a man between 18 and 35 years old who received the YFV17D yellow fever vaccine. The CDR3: CASSYGQTGTSTDTQYF. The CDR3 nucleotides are TGTGCCAGCAGCTACGGCCAAACCGGGACCAGCACAGATACGCAGTATTTT.